Below are 15 T cell receptor beta chains sequenced from a single sample in a study of cytomegalovirus exposure and HLA in healthy donors. This PCR relied on a set of 60 Vbeta primers and 13 Jbeta primers. Assay: immunoSEQ multiplex PCR; the TCRdb copy retains only in-frame clones and omits some. In the table there are approximately 78,000 clones, around 85% of which are singletons. The sequencing input was PBMCs. The receptors were gathered from a woman aged 50 to 60 in good health and CMV-seronegative.

This clone appeared a few times. The chain uses TRBV5-1 and TRBJ1-4; the match to TRBD1 covers 9 bases. Trimming cost V 4 bases and J 8 bases; bases outside gene matches: 12. This CDR3 has 16 residues. Germline V gives CDR1 SGHRS, CDR2 YFSETQ. CDR3 sequence: CASSPSPTGGGEKLFF. CDR3 nucleotide sequence: TGCGCCAGCAGCCCATCACCGACAGGGGGTGGCGAAAAACTGTTTTTT.

This rearrangement joins TRBV29-1 to TRBJ2-7, with D hard to call. Deletions cut 4 bases from V and 0 bases from J, with 13 bases between. CDR1 is SQVTM and CDR2 is ANQGSEA in the germline V gene. This CDR3 spans 14 amino acids. The CDR3 DNA sequence: TGCAGCGTTGTATTGCGGCCCAACTCCTACGAGCAGTACTTC. Amino acid sequence: CSVVLRPNSYEQYF.

The genes are TRBV10-1 and TRBJ2-1; the D is unclear. V lost 8 bases and J lost 4, with 9 bases in between. The CDR3 has 12 residues. The germline V gene encodes CDR1 WNHNN and CDR2 SYGVQD (reference sequence). CDR3 sequence: CASGRLYNEQFF. CDR3 sequence (DNA): TGCGCCAGCGGCAGATTATACAATGAGCAGTTCTTC.

This clone was picked up a small number of times. This chain connects TRBV5-4 to TRBJ2-5, with 13 nucleotides matching TRBD2. Germline V gene sequence: CDR1 SGHNT, CDR2 YYREEE (reference sequence). The J segment lost 4 bases and the V segment lost 1 base, leaving 7 bases of the junction unmatched. CDR3 size: 17 residues. The chain's CDR3 is CASSLPGLAGVGETQYF. The CDR3 bases are TGTGCCAGCAGCTTGCCAGGACTAGCGGGAGTGGGAGAGACCCAGTACTTC.

The V call is TRBV7-2, the J call TRBJ2-3, with TRBD2 identical over 11 bases. Trimming took 3 bases from V and 2 from J; bases not matched to a gene: 4. The CDR3 has 16 residues. Germline V gene data show CDR1 as SGHTA and CDR2 as FQGNSA. The CDR3 protein is CASSFLAGGLTDTQYF. DNA of the CDR3: TGTGCCAGCAGCTTCCTAGCGGGAGGTCTCACAGATACGCAGTATTTT.

The rearrangement joins TRBV2 to TRBJ2-2, with D perhaps matching TRBD2 (6 bases). The CDR3 has 14 residues. CDR1 is SNHLY, CDR2 FYNNEI, per germline. CDR3 DNA: TGTGCTAAGCGGTTCGGGGGTCGGACCGGGGAGCTGTTTTTT. Translated, it gives CAKRFGGRTGELFF. The full variable domain, rest sourced from reference TRBV2 and TRBJ2-2, is EPEVTQTPSHQVTQMGQEVILRCVPISNHLYFYWYRQILGQKVEFLVSFYNNEISEKSEIFDDQFSVERPDGSNFTLKIRSTKLEDSAMYFCAKRFGGRTGELFFGEGSRLTVL.

This chain uses TRBV19 with TRBJ2-1; D is possibly TRBD2 (5 bases). Trimming took 4 bases from V and 10 from J, leaving 11 bases between them. The germline V gene encodes CDR1 LNHDA and CDR2 SQIVND (reference sequence). The CDR3 is 12 residues long. The CDR3 region has the DNA TGTGCCAGTAGTAGACTAAGTGGGGAGCAGTTCTTC. Protein product: CASSRLSGEQFF.

The chain is built from TRBV5-8 and TRBJ1-1; D not certain. The CDR3 is 16 amino acids. Germline values: CDR1 SGHTS, CDR2 YDEGEE. The ends were cut back, 1 base at V and 0 bases at J, with 13 bases in the middle. CDR3 nucleotide sequence: TGTGCCAGCAGCTTGATTTCAGATTACATGAACACTGAAGCTTTCTTT. Translated: CASSLISDYMNTEAFF.

The table lists this clone with a count of one. The chain combines TRBV7-9 with TRBJ2-7; TRBD2 is a possible D gene (5 bases). V was clipped by 5 bases and J by 2 bases, with 13 bases between them. CDR1 and CDR2 from the germline V gene are SEHNR and FQNEAQ (reference sequence). The CDR3 length is 14 residues. In DNA form, the CDR3 reads TGTGCCAGCAGCAGGGAGACGGCTCCCTACGAGCAGTACTTC. Encoded protein: CASSRETAPYEQYF. The full variable domain, in which reference TRBV7-9 and TRBJ2-7 provide the parts outside the CDR3, is DTGVSQNPRHKITKRGQNVTFRCDPISEHNRLYWYRQTLGQGPEFLTYFQNEAQLEKSRLLSDRFSAERPKGSFSTLEIQRTEQGDSAMYLCASSRETAPYEQYFGPGTRLTVT.

The V gene is TRBV9, the J gene TRBJ1-4, with D possibly TRBD1 on 6 matching bases. Germline V lookup: CDR1 SGDLS, CDR2 YYNGEE. V dropped 4 bases and J dropped 8 bases, with 18 bases sitting between them. CDR3 length: 15 amino acids. The CDR3 region has the DNA TGTGCCAGCAGCCCCGTGGGGGGGGCCGGAGAAAAACTGTTTTTT. Protein sequence: CASSPVGGAGEKLFF.

The CDR3 nucleotides are TGTGCCAGCGGTTTACTAGCGGGAGGGCGCGAGCAGTACTTC. Its protein is CASGLLAGGREQYF. The chain is built from TRBV2 and TRBJ2-7; TRBD2 matches 13 bases. Losses at the gene ends were 8 bases for V and 6 bases for J; bases not matched to a gene: 7. The CDR3 has 14 amino acids. Germline assignment: CDR1 SNHLY and CDR2 FYNNEI.

The chain combines TRBV5-1 with TRBJ1-2, with 12 bases aligning to TRBD1. Germline loops: CDR1 SGHRS, CDR2 YFSETQ. V dropped 3 bases and J dropped 1; count of bases not matched to a gene: 10. The CDR3 has 18 residues. This CDR3 reads CASSWTPGQGANNYGYTF. The DNA of the CDR3 is TGCGCCAGCAGCTGGACTCCGGGACAGGGGGCCAATAACTATGGCTACACCTTC. Supplemented by reference TRBV5-1 and TRBJ1-2, the full variable domain reads KAGVTQTPRYLIKTRGQQVTLSCSPISGHRSVSWYQQTPGQGLQFLFEYFSETQRNKGNFPGRFSGRQFSNSRSEMNVSTLELGDSALYLCASSWTPGQGANNYGYTFGSGTRLTVV.

The chain recombines TRBV5-1 with TRBJ2-1; weak D call: TRBD1 (6 bases). The length of the CDR3 is 16 residues. The V and J ends lost 3 bases and 6 bases respectively, with 19 bases between them. Germline values: CDR1 SGHRS, CDR2 YFSETQ. CDR3 residues: CASSSPGTSRVNEQFF. The DNA of the CDR3 is TGCGCCAGCAGCTCCCCCGGGACATCGCGAGTCAATGAGCAGTTCTTC.

The chain combines TRBV5-6 with TRBJ2-7; tentatively, D is TRBD1 (5 bases). The germline V gene encodes CDR1 SGHDT and CDR2 YYEEEE. Trimming removed 7 bases from V and 6 bases from J, with 23 bases in between. The CDR3 has 15 residues. The CDR3: CASSGLWGRTSEQYF. CDR3 nucleotide sequence: TGTGCCAGCTCGGGTTTATGGGGCAGGACGAGCGAGCAGTACTTC.

This clone was seen a single time. The CDR3 spells CASSLDGGRETQYF. As DNA, the CDR3 is TGCGCCAGCAGCTTGGATGGGGGCAGGGAGACCCAGTACTTC. The chain is built from TRBV5-1 and TRBJ2-5, with D tentatively TRBD1 (6 bases). Looked up from germline, CDR1 is SGHRS and CDR2 is YFSETQ. Trimming took off 0 bases at V and 5 bases at J, with 11 bases between the two ends. The CDR3 length is 14 residues.